A selection of T cell receptor beta chains follows, all from one sample in a study of monozygotic twins with cystic fibrosis. Clones were read by immunoSEQ multiplex PCR, and TCRdb kept only the in-frame ones, dropping some. The sample comprises around 30,000 clones, about nine tenths of which are singletons, and 0.54% rests with the top ten. Sequences were obtained from blood. The source is a girl aged 2 to 9 with cystic fibrosis. Each CDR3 is given with its conserved first and last residue. D genes are given only for firm matches. The size field is filled for only some rows; it gives once, few, many or a size class.

clone_size j_call v_call d_call cdr3_nt cdr3_aa
NA TRBJ1-1 TRBV5-6 NA TGTGCCAGCATTCAGCCTGAAGGCACTGAAGCTTTCTTT CASIQPEGTEAFF
NA TRBJ2-4 TRBV15 NA TGTGCCACCAGCAGAAACATCGGGCCTGGGCTTCAGTACTTC CATSRNIGPGLQYF
NA TRBJ2-7 TRBV7-3 TRBD2 TGTGCCAGCAGCCCTTCGGGGGGTTACGAGCAGTACTTC CASSPSGGYEQYF
NA TRBJ1-2 TRBV18 TRBD1 TGTGCCAGCTCACCTCAAGGACAGGACTATGGCTACACCTTC CASSPQGQDYGYTF
NA TRBJ2-5 TRBV27 TRBD1 TGTGCCAGCAGATACAGGGGTGGGGCTCGGGAGACCCAGTACTTC CASRYRGGARETQYF
NA TRBJ2-7 TRBV19 NA TGTGCCAGTAGTATGGTCCTCCACTCCTCCTACGAGCAGTACTTC CASSMVLHSSYEQYF
NA TRBJ1-5 TRBV15 NA TGTGCCACCAGCAGAGCGTCAGGAGTAGGTAGCAATCAGCCCCAGCATTTT CATSRASGVGSNQPQHF
once TRBJ1-3 TRBV6-5 NA TGTGCCACACAGGGAGGAGGTGGAAACACCATATATTTT CATQGGGGNTIYF
NA TRBJ2-6 TRBV9 TRBD2 TGTGCCAGCAGTGGCGAAGCGGGGGCCTTATCTGGGGCCAACGTCCTGACTTTC CASSGEAGALSGANVLTF
NA TRBJ2-5 TRBV7-9 TRBD2 TGTGCCAGCAGCTCCCGAGCTAGCGGGGGGGATCAAGAGACCCAGTACTTC CASSSRASGGDQETQYF
NA TRBJ2-7 TRBV11-3 TRBD1 TGTGCCAGCAGCTTAGGGACAGGCTACGAGCAGTACTTC CASSLGTGYEQYF
NA TRBJ2-5 TRBV9 TRBD2 TGTGCCAGCAGCGTTGGACTAGCGGGGCGGTGGGAGACCCAGTACTTC CASSVGLAGRWETQYF
NA TRBJ2-3 TRBV19 NA TGTGCCAGTACCCTCCGACAAGGAAGCACAGATACGCAGTATTTT CASTLRQGSTDTQYF
NA TRBJ1-1 TRBV5-1 NA TGCGCCAGCAGCTTGACAGCCTTGAACACTGAAGCTTTCTTT CASSLTALNTEAFF
NA TRBJ2-7 TRBV6-5 NA TGTGCCAGCAGTAAACAATTTATCGGGGGTGACGAGCAGTACTTC CASSKQFIGGDEQYF
NA TRBJ1-5 TRBV6-1 TRBD1 TGTGCCAGCAGTGGAACAACAGGGGGCAATCAGCCCCAGCATTTT CASSGTTGGNQPQHF
few TRBJ2-7 TRBV18 NA TGTGCCAGCTCACCACAGGGAGGCACGGTTTACGAGCAGTACTTC CASSPQGGTVYEQYF
NA TRBJ1-3 TRBV30 NA TGTGCCTGGGAGACAGGAGGCACCATATATTTT CAWETGGTIYF
NA TRBJ2-5 TRBV7-8 NA TGTGCCAGCAGCTTTATCAGCCAAGAGACCCAGTACTTC CASSFISQETQYF
NA TRBJ2-1 TRBV2 TRBD1 TGTGCCAGCAGGGGGACAGGACACAATGAGCAGTTCTTC CASRGTGHNEQFF
NA TRBJ2-3 TRBV9 NA TGTGCCAGCTCCCCGGGGGACAACACAGATACGCAGTATTTT CASSPGDNTDTQYF
NA TRBJ2-3 TRBV29-1 NA TGCAGCGCTGCCTTAGGGGGGGCCTTCACAGATACGCAGTATTTT CSAALGGAFTDTQYF
NA TRBJ1-1 TRBV2 NA TGTGCCAGCAGTGAAGTCCGGGAGACTGAAGCTTTCTTT CASSEVRETEAFF
NA TRBJ1-1 TRBV11-2 TRBD1 TGTGCCAGCAGCTACGGACAGGGCATAGGCACTGAAGCTTTCTTT CASSYGQGIGTEAFF
NA TRBJ2-5 TRBV23-1 NA TGCGCCAGCAGTCAATGGAAGGGGACGAAGACCCAGTACTTC CASSQWKGTKTQYF
NA TRBJ2-6 TRBV5-1 NA TGCGCCAGCAGCTTGGTGCCGGGTTCAGGGGCCAACGTCCTGACTTTC CASSLVPGSGANVLTF
NA TRBJ1-4 TRBV9 TRBD1 TGTGCCAGCAGCGTATCTCCGGGACAGGGGCCGTCAACTAATGAAAAACTGTTTTTT CASSVSPGQGPSTNEKLFF
NA TRBJ2-3 TRBV2 TRBD1 TGTGCCAGCAGTGGGGCCTGGGGACAGGGGGTTTCGTTCACAGATACGCAGTATTTT CASSGAWGQGVSFTDTQYF
once TRBJ1-1 TRBV7-2 TRBD1 TGTGCCAGCAGCCCGTGGACAGGAGGGAACACTGAAGCTTTCTTT CASSPWTGGNTEAFF
NA TRBJ2-5 TRBV2 TRBD2 TGTGCCAGCCCCAAGGGGCGGGGGGTACAAGAGACCCAGTACTTC CASPKGRGVQETQYF
once TRBJ1-2 TRBV18 TRBD1 TGTGCCAGCTCACCCAAGACAGGGGACCATATAGGCTACACCTTC CASSPKTGDHIGYTF
NA TRBJ1-2 TRBV7-9 TRBD1 TGTGCCAGCAGCTTAGAGGGGGACAGGGACTATGGCTACACCTTC CASSLEGDRDYGYTF
NA TRBJ1-2 TRBV6-5 NA TGTGCCAGCAGGCCCACAGCTAACTATGGCTACACCTTC CASRPTANYGYTF
NA TRBJ2-7 TRBV5-1 NA TGCGCCAGCAGCTTGGTCGCAGACCACTCGGGGGAGCAGTACTTC CASSLVADHSGEQYF
NA TRBJ2-1 TRBV2 NA TGTGCCACCACTCCCGGGACTTCTCACAATGAGCAGTTCTTC CATTPGTSHNEQFF
NA TRBJ2-7 TRBV6-6 NA TGTGCCAGCAGTTACACGGGGCTCCCTGACTACGAGCAGTACTTC CASSYTGLPDYEQYF
NA TRBJ2-7 TRBV14 NA TGTGCCAGCAGCCAAGGGCCACTAGCCCTCTACGAGCAGTACTTC CASSQGPLALYEQYF
NA TRBJ2-3 TRBV10-3 NA TGTGCCATCAGAGACGGGATTGGGGTGTCCACAGATACGCAGTATTTT CAIRDGIGVSTDTQYF
NA TRBJ1-1 TRBV5-4 NA TGTGCCAGCAGCTTGATTGGGGTGGATGGGGGGTACCCTGAAGCTTTCTTT CASSLIGVDGGYPEAFF
NA TRBJ2-5 TRBV7-9 NA TGTGCCAGCAGCCGACCCAACCTCCAGACCCAGTACTTC CASSRPNLQTQYF
NA TRBJ1-6 TRBV14 TRBD1 TGTGCCAGCAGCCACCGACAGGGAATCGACATTAATTCACCCCTCCACTTT CASSHRQGIDINSPLHF
NA TRBJ1-6 TRBV6-5 TRBD1 TGTGCCAGCAGTTTGGACAGGAGCTCCTATAATTCACCCCTCCACTTT CASSLDRSSYNSPLHF
NA TRBJ2-3 TRBV6-1 NA TGTGCCAGCAGGCCAGTGATCGGGTCCCTGGATACGCAGTATTTT CASRPVIGSLDTQYF
NA TRBJ2-5 TRBV19 TRBD2 TGTGCCAGTAGTATAGGGACTAGCGGGGGCCACCAAGAGACCCAGTACTTC CASSIGTSGGHQETQYF
NA TRBJ2-6 TRBV6-6 NA TGTGCCACCGAAGACGGTCCCTCTGGGGCCAACGTCCTGACTTTC CATEDGPSGANVLTF
NA TRBJ1-2 TRBV7-9 TRBD1 TGTGCCAGCAGCTTGGGGGACAGTTACTATGGCTACACCTTC CASSLGDSYYGYTF
NA TRBJ1-6 TRBV29-1 NA TGCAGCGTTGAATGGAACATCGGTTCACCCCTCCACTTT CSVEWNIGSPLHF
once TRBJ1-1 TRBV2 NA TGTGCCAGCAAGGCGAGCTCCGCCGACACTGAAGCTTTCTTT CASKASSADTEAFF
NA TRBJ1-5 TRBV7-9 NA TGTGCCAGCAGCTTAGGGGCCCCGCAGCCCCAGCATTTT CASSLGAPQPQHF
NA TRBJ2-5 TRBV5-1 NA TGCGCCAGCAGCTTGGGGCCGGGAGAGACCCAGTACTTC CASSLGPGETQYF
NA TRBJ2-5 TRBV5-1 NA TGCGCCAGCAGCTTGGCCGTCGGGGCGGGGGAGACCCAGTACTTC CASSLAVGAGETQYF
NA TRBJ1-2 TRBV29-1 TRBD1 TGCAGCGTTGAAGAGGACAGGCATGGCTACACCTTC CSVEEDRHGYTF
NA TRBJ1-3 TRBV27 TRBD1 TGTGCCAGCAGTCTCACAGGGGGCAGAAACACCATATATTTT CASSLTGGRNTIYF
NA TRBJ1-1 TRBV18 NA TGTGCCAGCTCACCAGCAGGGGACAACACTGAAGCTTTCTTT CASSPAGDNTEAFF
NA TRBJ1-4 TRBV2 TRBD1 TGTGCCAGCAGTGAAGGGGGACAGGGGGGCGAAAAACTGTTTTTT CASSEGGQGGEKLFF
NA TRBJ2-3 TRBV25-1 NA TGTGCCAGCAGTGGGTACAGGGCTCTGGGCACAGATACGCAGTATTTT CASSGYRALGTDTQYF
NA TRBJ2-5 TRBV7-2 TRBD2 TGTGCCAGCAGCTTAGCCGGGAGGGGGGGCCAAGAGACCCAGTACTTC CASSLAGRGGQETQYF